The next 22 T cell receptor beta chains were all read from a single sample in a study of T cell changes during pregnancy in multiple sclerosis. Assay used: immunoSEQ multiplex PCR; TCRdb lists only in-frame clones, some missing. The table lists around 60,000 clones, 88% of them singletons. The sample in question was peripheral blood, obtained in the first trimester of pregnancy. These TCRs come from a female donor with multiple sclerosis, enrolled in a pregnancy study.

The CDR3 sequence is CASSLASGRASGEQYF. The CDR3 bases are TGTGCCAGCAGCTTAGCTAGCGGGAGGGCCAGTGGAGAGCAGTACTTC. The chain couples TRBV7-2 to TRBJ2-7; 11 nucleotides align to TRBD2. V lost 0 bases to trimming and J lost 7 bases; unmatched junction nucleotides: 8. In germline, CDR1 is SGHTA, CDR2 FQGNSA. The CDR3 loop spans 16 amino acids.

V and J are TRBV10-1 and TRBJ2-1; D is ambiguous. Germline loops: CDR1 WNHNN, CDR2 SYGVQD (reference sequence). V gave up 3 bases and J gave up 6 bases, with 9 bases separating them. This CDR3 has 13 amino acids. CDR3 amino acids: CASSEPGSNEQFF. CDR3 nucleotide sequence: TGCGCCAGCAGTGAACCAGGCTCCAATGAGCAGTTCTTC.

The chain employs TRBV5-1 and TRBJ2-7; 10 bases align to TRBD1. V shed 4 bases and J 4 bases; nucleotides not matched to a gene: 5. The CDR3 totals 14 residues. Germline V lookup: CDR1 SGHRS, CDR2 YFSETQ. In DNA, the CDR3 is TGCGCCAGCAGCCAGGGACAGGGGAGTTACGAGCAGTACTTC. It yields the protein CASSQGQGSYEQYF. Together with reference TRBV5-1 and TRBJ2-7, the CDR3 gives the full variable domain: KAGVTQTPRYLIKTRGQQVTLSCSPISGHRSVSWYQQTPGQGLQFLFEYFSETQRNKGNFPGRFSGRQFSNSRSEMNVSTLELGDSALYLCASSQGQGSYEQYFGPGTRLTVT.

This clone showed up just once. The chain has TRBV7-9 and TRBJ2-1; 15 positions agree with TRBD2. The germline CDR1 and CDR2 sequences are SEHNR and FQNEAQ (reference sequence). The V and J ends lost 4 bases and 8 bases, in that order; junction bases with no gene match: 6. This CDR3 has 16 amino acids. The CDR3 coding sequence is TGTGCCAGCAGCTCAGGGACTAGCGGGAGGAGGGATGAGCAGTTCTTC. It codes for CASSSGTSGRRDEQFF.

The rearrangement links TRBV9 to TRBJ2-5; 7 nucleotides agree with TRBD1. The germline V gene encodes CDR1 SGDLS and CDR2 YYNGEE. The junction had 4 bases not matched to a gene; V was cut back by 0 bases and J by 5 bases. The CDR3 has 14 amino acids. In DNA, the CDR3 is TGTGCCAGCAGCGTAGGACAGGGTCGGGAGACCCAGTACTTC. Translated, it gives CASSVGQGRETQYF.

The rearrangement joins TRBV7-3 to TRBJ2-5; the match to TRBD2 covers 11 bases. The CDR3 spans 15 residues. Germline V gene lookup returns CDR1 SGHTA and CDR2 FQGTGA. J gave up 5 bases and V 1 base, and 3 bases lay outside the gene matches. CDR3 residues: CASSLNSGRGETQYF. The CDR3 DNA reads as TGTGCCAGCAGCTTAAATAGCGGGAGGGGGGAGACCCAGTACTTC. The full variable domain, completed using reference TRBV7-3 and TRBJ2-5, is GAGVSQTPSNKVTEKGKYVELRCDPISGHTALYWYRQSLGQGPEFLIYFQGTGAADDSGLPNDRFFAVRPEGSVSTLKIQRTERGDSAVYLCASSLNSGRGETQYFGPGTRLLVL.

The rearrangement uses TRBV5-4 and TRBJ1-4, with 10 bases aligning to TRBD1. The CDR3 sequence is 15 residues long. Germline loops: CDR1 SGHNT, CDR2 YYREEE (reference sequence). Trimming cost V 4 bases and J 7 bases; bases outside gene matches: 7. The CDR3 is CASSDSTGGIEKLFF. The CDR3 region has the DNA TGTGCCAGCAGCGATTCGACAGGGGGCATTGAAAAACTGTTTTTT.

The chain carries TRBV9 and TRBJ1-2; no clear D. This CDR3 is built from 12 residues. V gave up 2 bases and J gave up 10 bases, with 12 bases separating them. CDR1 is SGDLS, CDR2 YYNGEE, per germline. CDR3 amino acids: CASSVSRSPYTF. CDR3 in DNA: TGTGCCAGCAGCGTGTCTAGGTCCCCCTACACCTTC.

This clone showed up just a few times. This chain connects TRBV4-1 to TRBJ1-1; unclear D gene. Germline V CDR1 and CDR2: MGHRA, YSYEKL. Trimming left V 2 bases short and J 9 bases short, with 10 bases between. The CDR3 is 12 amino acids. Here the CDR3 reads CASSQIDDKAFF. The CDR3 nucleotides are TGCGCCAGCAGCCAAATTGACGACAAAGCTTTCTTT.

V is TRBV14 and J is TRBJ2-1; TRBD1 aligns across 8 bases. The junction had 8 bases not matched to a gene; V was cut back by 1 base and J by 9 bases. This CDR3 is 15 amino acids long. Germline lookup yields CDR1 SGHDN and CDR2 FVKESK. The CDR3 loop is CASSQVLGQVREQFF. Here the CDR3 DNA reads TGTGCCAGCAGCCAAGTTTTGGGACAGGTTCGTGAGCAGTTCTTC. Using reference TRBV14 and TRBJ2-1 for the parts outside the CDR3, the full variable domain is EAGVTQFPSHSVIEKGQTVTLRCDPISGHDNLYWYRRVMGKEIKFLLHFVKESKQDESGMPNNRFLAERTGGTYSTLKVQPAELEDSGVYFCASSQVLGQVREQFFGPGTRLTVL.

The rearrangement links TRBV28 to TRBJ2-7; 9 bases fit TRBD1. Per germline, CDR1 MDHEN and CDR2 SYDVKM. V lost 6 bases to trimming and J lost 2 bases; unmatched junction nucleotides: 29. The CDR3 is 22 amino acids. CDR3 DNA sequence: TGTGCCAGCAGCACGGGACAGGGATGGTCCAGCTATGATAGAGCACGGACCTACGAGCAGTACTTC. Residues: CASSTGQGWSSYDRARTYEQYF.

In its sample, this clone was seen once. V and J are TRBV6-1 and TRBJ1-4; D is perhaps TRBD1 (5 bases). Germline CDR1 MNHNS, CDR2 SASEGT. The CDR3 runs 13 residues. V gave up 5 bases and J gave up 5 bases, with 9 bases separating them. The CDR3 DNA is TGTGCCAGCAGTCTCAGGGAAAATGAAAAACTGTTTTTT. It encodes CASSLRENEKLFF.

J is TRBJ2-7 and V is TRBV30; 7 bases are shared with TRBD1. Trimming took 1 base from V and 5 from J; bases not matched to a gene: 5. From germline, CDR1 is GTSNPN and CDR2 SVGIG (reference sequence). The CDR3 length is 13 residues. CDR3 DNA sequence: TGTGCCTGGAGTGGACAGGGCTGGAACGAGCAGTACTTC. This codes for CAWSGQGWNEQYF.

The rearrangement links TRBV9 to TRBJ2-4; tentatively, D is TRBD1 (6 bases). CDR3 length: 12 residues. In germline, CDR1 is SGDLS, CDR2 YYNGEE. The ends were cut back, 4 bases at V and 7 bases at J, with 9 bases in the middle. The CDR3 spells CASSPQGNIQYF. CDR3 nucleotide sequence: TGTGCCAGCAGCCCGCAGGGGAACATTCAGTACTTC.

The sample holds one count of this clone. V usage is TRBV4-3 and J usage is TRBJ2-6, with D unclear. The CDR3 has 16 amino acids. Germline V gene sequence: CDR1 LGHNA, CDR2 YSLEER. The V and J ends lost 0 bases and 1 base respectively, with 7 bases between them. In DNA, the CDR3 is TGCGCCAGCAGCCAAGAAGGCGGATCTGGGGCCAACGTCCTGACTTTC. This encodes CASSQEGGSGANVLTF.

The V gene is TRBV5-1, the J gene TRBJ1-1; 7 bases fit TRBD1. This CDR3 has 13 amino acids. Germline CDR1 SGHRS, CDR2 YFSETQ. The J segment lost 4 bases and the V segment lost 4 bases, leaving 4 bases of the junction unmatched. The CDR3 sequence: CASSPGQTTEAFF. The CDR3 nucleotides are TGCGCCAGCAGCCCGGGACAGACCACTGAAGCTTTCTTT.

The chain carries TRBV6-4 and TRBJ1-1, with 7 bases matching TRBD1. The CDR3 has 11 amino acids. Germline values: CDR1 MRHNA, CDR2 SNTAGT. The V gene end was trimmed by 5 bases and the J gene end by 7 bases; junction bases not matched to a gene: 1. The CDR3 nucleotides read TGTGCCAGCAGTTCAGGGGGTGAAGCTTTCTTT. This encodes CASSSGGEAFF.

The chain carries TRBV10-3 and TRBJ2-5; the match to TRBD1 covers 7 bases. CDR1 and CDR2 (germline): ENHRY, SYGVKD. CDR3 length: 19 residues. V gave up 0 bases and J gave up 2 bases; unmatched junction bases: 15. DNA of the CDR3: TGTGCCATCAGTGAGTCCCTAGACCCGTCACAGGGGAAACAAGAGACCCAGTACTTC. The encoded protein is CAISESLDPSQGKQETQYF.

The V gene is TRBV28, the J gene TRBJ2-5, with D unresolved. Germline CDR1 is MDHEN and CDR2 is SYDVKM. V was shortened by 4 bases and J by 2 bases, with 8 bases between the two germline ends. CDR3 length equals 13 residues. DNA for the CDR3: TGTGCCAGCAGTTCAGGAAATCAAGAGACCCAGTACTTC. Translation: CASSSGNQETQYF.

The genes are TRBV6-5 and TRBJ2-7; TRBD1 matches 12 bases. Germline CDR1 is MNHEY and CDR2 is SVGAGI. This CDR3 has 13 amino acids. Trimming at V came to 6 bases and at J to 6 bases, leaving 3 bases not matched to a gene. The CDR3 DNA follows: TGTGCCAGCAGGGGGGACAGGGGGCGCGAGCAGTACTTC. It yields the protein CASRGDRGREQYF.

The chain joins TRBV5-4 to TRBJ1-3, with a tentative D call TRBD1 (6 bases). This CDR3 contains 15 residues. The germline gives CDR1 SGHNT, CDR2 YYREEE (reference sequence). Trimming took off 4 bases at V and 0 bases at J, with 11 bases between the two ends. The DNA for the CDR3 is TGTGCCAGCAGCGCTGACAGGTACTCTGGAAACACCATATATTTT. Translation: CASSADRYSGNTIYF.

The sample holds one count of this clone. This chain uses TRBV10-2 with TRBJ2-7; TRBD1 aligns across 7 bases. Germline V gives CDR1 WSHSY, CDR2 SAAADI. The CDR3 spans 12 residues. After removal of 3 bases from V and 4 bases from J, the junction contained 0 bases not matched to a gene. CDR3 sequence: CASSEQGYEQYF. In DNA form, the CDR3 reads TGCGCCAGCAGTGAACAGGGGTACGAGCAGTACTTC.